This is a list of T cell receptor beta chains from one sample in a study of T-cell memory formation after mild COVID-19. MiXCR, applied by TCRdb to the 5' RACE reads, yields one record per CDR3 protein. This sample yields about 55,000 distinct CDR3 sequences, of which 25% to 35% are seen a single time; roughly 45% belongs to the top ten. The sample was PBMCs or a T cell subset sorted from them (not recorded which). The source is a man aged 18-30 years who had mild COVID-19 (a few samples of this study predate the infection). Cell type and time point are not known. Both conserved end residues are part of each CDR3. Each record gives: J gene, D gene, V gene, clone size, CDR3 protein, CDR3 DNA. D genes are given only for firm matches. Only some rows state a clone size, as once, few, many or a class for expanded clones.

TRBJ2-1 - TRBV3-1 - CASSPWKGAYNEQFF TGTGCCAGCAGCCCCTGGAAGGGAGCCTACAATGAGCAGTTCTTC
TRBJ2-3 - TRBV6-2/TRBV6-3 few CASRGSDTQYF TGTGCCAGCCGCGGTTCCGATACGCAGTATTTT
TRBJ2-3 TRBD1 TRBV5-4 - CASSQGQGPDTQYF TGTGCCAGCAGCCAGGGACAGGGGCCAGATACGCAGTATTTT
TRBJ2-3 - TRBV7-2 many CASSKLSGTPPFSTDTQYF TGTGCCAGCAGCAAGCTAAGTGGGACACCCCCATTTAGCACAGATACGCAGTATTTT
TRBJ2-5 - TRBV7-9 - CASSYLLGATETQYF TGTGCCAGCAGCTACCTACTGGGGGCAACAGAGACCCAGTACTTC
TRBJ1-1 - TRBV6-5 - CASSFDGAMNTEAFF TGTGCCAGCAGTTTTGACGGGGCTATGAACACTGAAGCTTTCTTT
TRBJ2-3 TRBD2 TRBV4-1 - CASSQEPSGGSDTQYF TGCGCCAGCAGCCAAGAGCCTAGCGGGGGTTCAGATACGCAGTATTTT
TRBJ2-5 - TRBV7-2 once CASSPRLRAVETQYF TGTGCCAGCAGCCCGAGACTGCGAGCCGTGGAGACCCAGTACTTC
TRBJ2-3 - TRBV7-2 few CASSSPGRVGDTQYF TGTGCCAGCAGCTCCCCGGGGCGGGTTGGAGATACGCAGTATTTT
TRBJ2-7 - TRBV20-1 - CSARGQGNTYEQYF TGCAGTGCTAGAGGTCAGGGGAACACCTACGAGCAGTACTTC
TRBJ2-3 - TRBV7-9 few CASSDIGSPVTDTQYF TGTGCCAGCAGCGATATAGGCAGCCCGGTCACAGATACGCAGTATTTT
TRBJ2-2 - TRBV5-1 once CASSPRSEVVGELFF TGCGCCAGCAGCCCCCGGTCGGAGGTAGTCGGGGAGCTGTTTTTT
TRBJ2-7 - TRBV7-2 few CASSFRPGLAYEQYF TGTGCCAGCAGCTTCAGACCCGGCCTAGCCTACGAGCAGTACTTC
TRBJ2-5 TRBD2 TRBV3-1 - CASSSRLAGARETQYF TGTGCCAGCAGTTCTCGACTAGCGGGGGCCCGGGAGACCCAGTACTTC
TRBJ2-4 - TRBV4-3 few CASSRQADRYDPKNIQYF TGCGCCAGCAGCCGCCAGGCGGACAGATACGATCCCAAAAACATTCAGTACTTC
TRBJ2-3 TRBD2 TRBV12-3/TRBV12-4 few CASSWGRADTQYF TGTGCCAGCAGTTGGGGGAGGGCAGATACGCAGTATTTT
TRBJ2-3 - TRBV4-2 - CASSQGGGEADTQYF TGTGCCAGCAGCCAAGGGGGCGGGGAGGCAGATACGCAGTATTTT
TRBJ1-3 - TRBV4-2 - CASSQDNRGPGNTIYF TGTGCCAGCAGCCAAGATAACCGGGGACCTGGAAACACCATATATTTT
TRBJ2-3 TRBD2 TRBV27 - CASWPRRRGVTDTQYF TGTGCCAGCTGGCCCCGGAGGCGGGGGGTTACAGATACGCAGTATTTT
TRBJ1-2 - TRBV19 - CASNMGSNYGYTF TGTGCCAGTAACATGGGATCTAACTATGGCTACACCTTC
TRBJ2-5 TRBD1 TRBV7-2 few CASRTAGDRNQETQYF TGTGCCAGCAGGACCGCCGGGGACAGAAACCAAGAGACCCAGTACTTC
TRBJ2-3 - TRBV3-1 many CASSPFSGYTQYF TGTGCCAGCAGCCCCTTCTCTGGGTATACGCAGTATTTT
TRBJ2-1 TRBD1 TRBV12-3/TRBV12-4 - CASSPGTGGFGEQFF TGTGCCAGCAGTCCCGGGACAGGGGGGTTCGGTGAGCAGTTCTTC
TRBJ1-2 - TRBV15 - CATSRGGRGGGYTF TGTGCCACCAGCAGAGGCGGCAGGGGCGGAGGCTACACCTTC
TRBJ2-4 TRBD2 TRBV6-5 - CASSITSGGKNIQYF TGTGCCAGCAGTATCACTAGCGGGGGGAAAAACATTCAGTACTTC
TRBJ2-3 TRBD1 TRBV5-1 many CASSFDPGTGADTQYF TGCGCCAGCAGCTTCGATCCCGGGACAGGGGCGGATACGCAGTATTTT
TRBJ2-5 - TRBV6-2/TRBV6-3 few CASKNLGETQYF TGTGCCAGCAAGAACCTAGGGGAGACCCAGTACTTC
TRBJ2-2 TRBD1 TRBV28 - CASTVTGTVIANTGELFF TGTGCCAGCACTGTGACAGGGACCGTTATCGCGAACACCGGGGAGCTGTTTTTT
TRBJ2-1 - TRBV12-3/TRBV12-4 few CASSLGGVDEQFF TGTGCCAGCAGTTTGGGGGGTGTCGATGAGCAGTTCTTC
TRBJ1-2 - TRBV7-3 - CASSQHRPDGAPGGYTF TGTGCCAGCAGCCAACACCGCCCCGACGGGGCCCCCGGTGGCTACACCTTC
TRBJ2-1 - TRBV5-1 - CASSLAGISLSTGRNEQFF TGCGCCAGCAGCTTGGCCGGGATCTCATTAAGCACCGGCCGCAATGAGCAGTTCTTC
TRBJ2-2 - TRBV10-3 once CAISDYRGAGNTGELFF TGTGCCATCAGTGATTACAGGGGAGCGGGGAACACCGGGGAGCTGTTTTTT
TRBJ2-2 - TRBV12-3/TRBV12-4 - CASSLQPGDGTGELFF TGTGCCAGCAGTTTACAGCCGGGAGATGGGACCGGGGAGCTGTTTTTT
TRBJ2-3 - TRBV5-1 - CASSYYSGFTDTQYF TGCGCCAGCAGCTACTATAGTGGTTTCACAGATACGCAGTATTTT
TRBJ1-1 - TRBV6-2/TRBV6-3 few CASSYSAGDAKTEAFF TGTGCCAGCAGTTACTCGGCTGGCGACGCCAAGACTGAAGCTTTCTTT
TRBJ2-7 - TRBV4-2 few CASSQERSRNSYEQYF TGTGCCAGCAGCCAAGAAAGGAGTAGAAACTCCTACGAGCAGTACTTC
TRBJ2-1 TRBD2 TRBV7-6 - CASSLEFTSGGSHYNEQFF TGTGCCAGCAGCTTGGAGTTTACTAGCGGGGGGTCCCACTACAATGAGCAGTTCTTC
TRBJ2-1 TRBD1 TRBV5-1 few CASSLEGGTLDEQFF TGCGCCAGCAGCCTGGAAGGGGGCACTTTGGATGAGCAGTTCTTC
TRBJ2-7 - TRBV9 - CASSVSEGGSYEQYF TGTGCCAGCAGCGTATCGGAGGGGGGCTCCTACGAGCAGTACTTC
TRBJ2-5 TRBD2 TRBV3-1 many CASSQVLAGLQETQYF TGTGCCAGCAGCCAAGTCCTAGCGGGGTTGCAAGAGACCCAGTACTTC
TRBJ2-2 - TRBV10-2 many CATVKDLNTGELFF TGCGCCACCGTTAAGGACTTGAACACCGGGGAGCTGTTTTTT